This T cell receptor beta chain was identified in a study of blood T cell repertoires in COVID-19. Study in general: Acute and convalescent COVID-19 specimens originated in the United States, Italy and Spain.

TCRdb keeps only in-frame clones here, not all; method: immunoSEQ multiplex PCR. The sample contains roughly 200,000 clones, around four fifths of which appear only once. Germline V CDR1 and CDR2: SGHRS, YFSETQ. The V end was cut by 4 bases, the J end by 1 base, with 8 bases between. The CDR3 runs to 13 residues. The sample taken for sequencing was peripheral blood. This TCR derives from a man aged 35-49 years with active or convalescent COVID-19. V and J are TRBV5-1 and TRBJ1-1; D is undetermined. The CDR3 here is CASSLRQNTEAFF. The CDR3 DNA follows: TGCGCCAGCAGCCTCCGACAGAACACTGAAGCTTTCTTT. The full variable domain, its missing parts supplied by reference TRBV5-1 and TRBJ1-1, is KAGVTQTPRYLIKTRGQQVTLSCSPISGHRSVSWYQQTPGQGLQFLFEYFSETQRNKGNFPGRFSGRQFSNSRSEMNVSTLELGDSALYLCASSLRQNTEAFFGQGTRLTVV.